Listed below are T cell receptor beta chains from one sample, sequenced in a study of regulatory T cells in long-lasting Graves disease. TCRdb itself ran the multiplex PCR reads through MiXCR, one entry per CDR3 protein. The top ten clones hold 25% to 30% of a sample with a few hundred thousand distinct CDR3 sequences, roughly 25% of them seen once. Here the sequenced sample was peripheral blood mononuclear cells (PBMCs), taken when the disease was refractory, from a patient treated with antithyroid drugs. The receptors stem from a woman in her thirties or forties with Graves disease. Each CDR3 is given with its conserved first and last residue. The order of the fields is D gene, V gene, clone size, CDR3 protein. A D gene is named only where the DNA matches it firmly. Size is stated for part of the rows, as once, few or many counts, or as a class when the clone is expanded.

>TRBD1|TRBV28|many
CASSLGQGEQETQYF
>-|TRBV28|-
CASSLLPYSNQPQHF
>TRBD1|TRBV27|many
CASSFSNPGQGHEQYF
>-|TRBV9|-
CASSVVMGGLTEAFF
>-|TRBV10-2|-
CASSSGRISNQPQHF
>-|TRBV15|many
CATSREGARATNEKLFF
>TRBD2|TRBV19|few
CASSDYLAGETQYF
>-|TRBV9|few
CASSVGPWAAYEQYF
>-|TRBV28|many
CASSLWGTGDVYEQYF
>-|TRBV6-2/TRBV6-3|once
CASRRTDSYGYTF
>-|TRBV11-2|many
CASSLRGGRQETQYF
>-|TRBV5-1|-
CASSSGMAANEKLFF
>-|TRBV27|-
CASSTRNRDQPNYEQYF
>TRBD2|TRBV11-2|-
CASSLGVTVTGTSGRVYPAGSYF
>-|TRBV6-2/TRBV6-3|many
CASSEDPFMNTEAFF
>TRBD1|TRBV11-1|few
CASSGQGSSADTIYF
>TRBD1|TRBV10-3|many
CATNRGNQETQYF
>-|TRBV2|many
CASSVTTFYEQYF